The clone carrying this TCR beta chain was seen at least ten times. Its antigen is currently unknown. Included in the TCR beta cDNA libraries were unique molecular identifiers. Once about 0.95 to 10 million T cells were used, about 510,000 cDNA molecules resulted. TCRdb re-derived calls from the PCR reads in MiXCR, one entry per CDR3 protein. The table records more than 500,000 distinct CDR3 sequences, 34% of them present only once. V dropped 10 bases and J dropped 5; count of bases not matched to a gene: 13. CDR3 length: 14 residues. The data belong to a study of post-analysis software for immune sequencing data. Across the study: The disease courses spanned relapsing-remitting, secondary progressive and progressive-relapsing forms of multiple sclerosis. Study outcomes and limitations: TRBV5-6, TRBV5-1 and TRBV20-1 belonged to a set of a few TRBV segments that were more frequent in patients than controls. The study found significantly lower normalized Chao1 diversity in multiple sclerosis patients than in controls.

The chain uses TRBV12-3 or TRBV12-4 and TRBJ2-5, with 7 bases fitting TRBD1. The receptor was isolated from a girl under 18 with multiple sclerosis. The sample comprised blood. The CDR3 reads CATTRQGSKETQYF. The CDR3 DNA is TGTGCCACAACACGACAGGGATCCAAGGAGACCCAGTACTTC.